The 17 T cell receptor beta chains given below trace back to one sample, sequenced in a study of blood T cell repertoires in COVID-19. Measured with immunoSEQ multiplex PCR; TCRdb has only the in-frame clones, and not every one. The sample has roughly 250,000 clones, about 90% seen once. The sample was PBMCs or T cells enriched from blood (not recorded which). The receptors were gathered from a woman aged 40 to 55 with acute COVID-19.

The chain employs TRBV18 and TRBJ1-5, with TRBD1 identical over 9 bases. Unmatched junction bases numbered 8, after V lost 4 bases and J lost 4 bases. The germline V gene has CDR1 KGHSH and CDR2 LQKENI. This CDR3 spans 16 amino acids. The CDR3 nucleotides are TGTGCCAGCTCACAAACAGGGGGCTTAGGGAATCAGCCCCAGCATTTT. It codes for CASSQTGGLGNQPQHF.

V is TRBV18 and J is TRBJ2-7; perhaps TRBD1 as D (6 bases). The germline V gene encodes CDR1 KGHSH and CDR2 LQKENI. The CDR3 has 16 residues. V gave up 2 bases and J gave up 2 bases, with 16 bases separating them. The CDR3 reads CASSPILGRDTYEQYF. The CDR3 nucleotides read TGTGCCAGCTCACCAATCCTCGGCAGGGACACCTACGAGCAGTACTTC. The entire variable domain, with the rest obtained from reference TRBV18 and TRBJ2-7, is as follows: NAGVMQNPRHLVRRRGQEARLRCSPMKGHSHVYWYRQLPEEGLKFMVYLQKENIIDESGMPKERFSAEFPKEGPSILRIQQVVRGDSAAYFCASSPILGRDTYEQYFGPGTRLTVT.

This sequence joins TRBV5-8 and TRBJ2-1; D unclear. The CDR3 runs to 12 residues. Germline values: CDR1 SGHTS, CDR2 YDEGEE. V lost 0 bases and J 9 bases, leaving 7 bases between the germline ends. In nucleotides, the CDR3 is TGTGCCAGCAGCTTGGGTTTTCTTGAGCAGTTCTTC. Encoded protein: CASSLGFLEQFF.

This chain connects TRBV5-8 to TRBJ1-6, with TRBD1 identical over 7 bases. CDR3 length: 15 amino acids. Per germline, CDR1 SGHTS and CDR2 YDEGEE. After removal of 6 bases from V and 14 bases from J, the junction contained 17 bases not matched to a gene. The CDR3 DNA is TGTGCCAGCACCAGACCGGGACAGACCATTCTCACCCTCCACTTT. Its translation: CASTRPGQTILTLHF.

The CDR3: CASSEEGEGSYEQYF. CDR3 nucleotides: TGTGCCAGCAGTGAAGAGGGAGAGGGATCCTACGAGCAGTACTTC. The genes are TRBV6-1 and TRBJ2-7; perhaps TRBD2 as D (5 bases). The CDR3 has 15 amino acids. The V and J ends lost 1 base and 1 base respectively, with 11 bases between them. Germline V gene data show CDR1 as MNHNS and CDR2 as SASEGT.

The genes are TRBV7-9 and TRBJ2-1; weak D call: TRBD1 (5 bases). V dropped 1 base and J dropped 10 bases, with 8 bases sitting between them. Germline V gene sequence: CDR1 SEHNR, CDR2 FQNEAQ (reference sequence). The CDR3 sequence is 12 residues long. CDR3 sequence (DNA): TGTGCCAGCAGCTTAGAAGACAGAGAGCAGTTCTTC. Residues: CASSLEDREQFF.

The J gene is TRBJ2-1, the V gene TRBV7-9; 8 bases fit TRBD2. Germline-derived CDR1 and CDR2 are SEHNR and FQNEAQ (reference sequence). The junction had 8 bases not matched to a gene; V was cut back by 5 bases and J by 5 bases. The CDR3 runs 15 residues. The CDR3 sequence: CASSPTFSGDNEQFF. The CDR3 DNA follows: TGTGCCAGCAGCCCCACTTTTAGCGGGGACAATGAGCAGTTCTTC.

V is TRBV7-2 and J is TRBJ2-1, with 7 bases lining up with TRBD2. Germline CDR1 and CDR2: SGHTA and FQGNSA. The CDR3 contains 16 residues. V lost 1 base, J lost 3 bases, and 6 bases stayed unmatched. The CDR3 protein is CASSLGLGGSYNEQFF. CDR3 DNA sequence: TGTGCCAGCAGCTTAGGCCTGGGCGGGAGCTACAATGAGCAGTTCTTC.

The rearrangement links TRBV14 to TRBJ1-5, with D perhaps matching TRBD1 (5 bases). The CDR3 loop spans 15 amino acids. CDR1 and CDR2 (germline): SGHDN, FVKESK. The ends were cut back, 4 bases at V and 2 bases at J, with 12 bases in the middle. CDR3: CASSPPGSGNQPQHF. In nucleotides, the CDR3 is TGTGCCAGCAGCCCTCCAGGGTCGGGCAATCAGCCCCAGCATTTT.

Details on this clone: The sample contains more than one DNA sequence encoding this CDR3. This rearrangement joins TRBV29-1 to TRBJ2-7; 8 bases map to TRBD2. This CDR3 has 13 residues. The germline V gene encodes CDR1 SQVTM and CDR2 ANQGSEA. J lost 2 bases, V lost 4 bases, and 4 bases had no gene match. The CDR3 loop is CSVGSGGTYEQYF. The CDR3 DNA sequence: TGCAGCGTTGGCTCGGGAGGGACCTACGAGCAGTACTTC.

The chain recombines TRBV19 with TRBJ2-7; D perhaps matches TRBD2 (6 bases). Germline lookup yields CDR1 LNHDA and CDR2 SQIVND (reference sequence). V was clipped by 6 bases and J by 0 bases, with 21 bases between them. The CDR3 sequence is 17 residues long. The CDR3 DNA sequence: TGTGCCAGTAGCAATCAAGGGACGGCGGGAACCTCCTACGAGCAGTACTTC. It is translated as CASSNQGTAGTSYEQYF.

The CDR3 nucleotides read TGTGCCAGTAGAACAGGACAGGGGTTTTTCGGGGAGCTGTTTTTT. It yields the protein CASRTGQGFFGELFF. The chain uses TRBV19 and TRBJ2-2; 9 bases match TRBD1. The CDR3 totals 15 residues. V shed 6 bases and J 7 bases; nucleotides not matched to a gene: 9. Germline CDR1 is LNHDA and CDR2 is SQIVND (reference sequence).

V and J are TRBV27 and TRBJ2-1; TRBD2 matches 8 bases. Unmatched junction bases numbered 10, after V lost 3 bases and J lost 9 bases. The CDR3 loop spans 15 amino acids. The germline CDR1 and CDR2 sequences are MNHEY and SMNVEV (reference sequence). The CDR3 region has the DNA TGTGCCAGCAGTTTCACACAAAAGCGGGAGATTGAGCAGTTCTTC. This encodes CASSFTQKREIEQFF.

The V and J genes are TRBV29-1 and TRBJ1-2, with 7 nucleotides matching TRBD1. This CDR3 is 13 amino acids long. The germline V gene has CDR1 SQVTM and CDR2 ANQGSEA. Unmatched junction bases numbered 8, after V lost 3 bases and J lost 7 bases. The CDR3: CSVDDVGGPGYTF. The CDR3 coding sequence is TGCAGCGTTGACGATGTAGGGGGCCCTGGCTACACCTTC.

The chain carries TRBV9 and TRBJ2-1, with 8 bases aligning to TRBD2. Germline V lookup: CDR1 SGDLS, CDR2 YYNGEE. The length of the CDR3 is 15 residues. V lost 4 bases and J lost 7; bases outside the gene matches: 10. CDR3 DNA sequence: TGTGCCAGCAGCCCCGGGAGCGGGAGAAATAATGAGCAGTTCTTC. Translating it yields CASSPGSGRNNEQFF.

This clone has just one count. The CDR3 DNA sequence: TGTGCCAGCAGCTTAGAGGCAGGGGAAGGCACAGATACGCAGTATTTT. It is translated as CASSLEAGEGTDTQYF. This chain joins TRBV11-2 and TRBJ2-3; the D gene is possibly TRBD1 (6 bases). The CDR3 covers 16 residues. Trimming left V 0 bases short and J 1 base short, with 11 bases between. Germline CDR1 reads SGHAT; CDR2 reads FQNNGV.

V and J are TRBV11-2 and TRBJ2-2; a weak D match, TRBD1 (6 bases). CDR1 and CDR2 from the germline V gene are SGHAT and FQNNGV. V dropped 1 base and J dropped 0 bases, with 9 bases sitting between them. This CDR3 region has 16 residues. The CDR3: CASSLGRTANTGELFF. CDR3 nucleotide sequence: TGTGCCAGCAGCTTAGGTCGGACAGCGAACACCGGGGAGCTGTTTTTT. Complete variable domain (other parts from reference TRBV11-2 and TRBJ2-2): EAGVAQSPRYKIIEKRQSVAFWCNPISGHATLYWYQQILGQGPKLLIQFQNNGVVDDSQLPKDRFSAERLKGVDSTLKIQPAKLEDSAVYLCASSLGRTANTGELFFGEGSRLTVL.